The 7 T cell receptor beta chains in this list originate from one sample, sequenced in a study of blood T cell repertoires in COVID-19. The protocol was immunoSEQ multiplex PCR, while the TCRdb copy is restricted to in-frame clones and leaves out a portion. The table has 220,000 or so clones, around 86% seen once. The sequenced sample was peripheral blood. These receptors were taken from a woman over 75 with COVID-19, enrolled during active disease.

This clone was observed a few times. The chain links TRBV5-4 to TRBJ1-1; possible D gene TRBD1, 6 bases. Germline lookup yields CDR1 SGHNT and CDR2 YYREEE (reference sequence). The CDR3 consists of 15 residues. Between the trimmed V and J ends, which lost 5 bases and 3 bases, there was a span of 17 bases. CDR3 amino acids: CASRARGGRDTEAFF. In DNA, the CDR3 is TGTGCCAGCAGGGCGCGGGGGGGGCGAGACACTGAAGCTTTCTTT. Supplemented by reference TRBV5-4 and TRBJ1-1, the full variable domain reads ETGVTQSPTHLIKTRGQQVTLRCSSQSGHNTVSWYQQALGQGPQFIFQYYREEENGRGNFPPRFSGLQFPNYSSELNVNALELDDSALYLCASRARGGRDTEAFFGQGTRLTVV.

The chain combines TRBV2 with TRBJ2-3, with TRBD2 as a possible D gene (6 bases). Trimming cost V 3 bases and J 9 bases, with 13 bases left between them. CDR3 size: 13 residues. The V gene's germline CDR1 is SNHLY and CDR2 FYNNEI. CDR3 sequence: CASSDLREATQYF. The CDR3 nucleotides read TGTGCCAGCAGTGACCTAAGGGAGGCAACGCAGTATTTT.

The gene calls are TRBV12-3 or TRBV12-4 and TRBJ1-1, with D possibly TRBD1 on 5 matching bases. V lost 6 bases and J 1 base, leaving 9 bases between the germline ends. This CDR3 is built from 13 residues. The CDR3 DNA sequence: TGTGCCAGCAGAGTCAGGGAGAACACTGAAGCTTTCTTT. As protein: CASRVRENTEAFF.

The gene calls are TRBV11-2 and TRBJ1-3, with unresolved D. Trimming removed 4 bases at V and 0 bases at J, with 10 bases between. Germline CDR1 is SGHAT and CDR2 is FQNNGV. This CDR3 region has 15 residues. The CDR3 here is CASSSQVISGNTIYF. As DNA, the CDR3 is TGTGCCAGCAGCTCTCAGGTGATCTCTGGAAACACCATATATTTT.

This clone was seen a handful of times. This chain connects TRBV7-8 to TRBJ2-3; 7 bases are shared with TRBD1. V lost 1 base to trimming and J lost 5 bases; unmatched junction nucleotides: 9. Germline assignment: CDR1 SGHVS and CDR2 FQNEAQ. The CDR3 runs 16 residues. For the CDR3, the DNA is TGTGCCAGCAGCTTAGGACAGGGTGCTTCGAAAGATACGCAGTATTTT. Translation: CASSLGQGASKDTQYF. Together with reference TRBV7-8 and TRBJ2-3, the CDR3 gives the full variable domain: GAGVSQSPRYKVAKRGQDVALRCDPISGHVSLFWYQQALGQGPEFLTYFQNEAQLDKSGLPSDRFFAERPEGSVSTLKIQRTQQEDSAVYLCASSLGQGASKDTQYFGPGTRLTVL.

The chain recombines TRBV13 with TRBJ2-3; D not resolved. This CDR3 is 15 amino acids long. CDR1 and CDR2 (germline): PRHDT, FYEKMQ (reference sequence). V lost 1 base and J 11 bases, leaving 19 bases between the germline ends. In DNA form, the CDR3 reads TGTGCCAGCAGCTTAGCGCGTTCAGGTGAAGGTCAGCAGTATTTT. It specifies CASSLARSGEGQQYF. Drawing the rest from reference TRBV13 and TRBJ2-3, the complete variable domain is AAGVIQSPRHLIKEKRETATLKCYPIPRHDTVYWYQQGPGQDPQFLISFYEKMQSDKGSIPDRFSAQQFSDYHSELNMSSLELGDSALYFCASSLARSGEGQQYFGPGTRLTVL.

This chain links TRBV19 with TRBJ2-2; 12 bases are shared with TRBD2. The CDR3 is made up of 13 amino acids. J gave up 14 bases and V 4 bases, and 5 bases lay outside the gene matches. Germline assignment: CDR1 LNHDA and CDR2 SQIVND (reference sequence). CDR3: CASSTTSGGYLFF. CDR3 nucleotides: TGTGCCAGTAGTACCACTAGCGGGGGGTATCTGTTTTTT.